This entry lists 24 T cell receptor beta chains sequenced from one sample in a study of Ad26.COV2.S vaccination and SARS-CoV-2 variants. The table came from immunoSEQ multiplex PCR; TCRdb's copy has only in-frame clones and leaves some out. Seen here are 300,000 to 350,000 clones, about 85% observed once, and the top ten hold roughly 6%. As to treatment: some 20 received Ad26.COV2.S at low or high dose, single or two shots; five or six received placebo; per-sample allocation not given. The study sampled participants on day 63 after the first vaccine or placebo injection. This specimen was peripheral blood, taken in a trial of Ad26.COV2.S vaccine versus placebo. The receptor set was obtained from a person aged 18 to 59 who received the Ad26.COV2.S COVID-19 vaccine or a placebo.

This chain connects TRBV30 to TRBJ2-5, with D perhaps TRBD2 (6 bases). CDR1 and CDR2 from the germline V gene are GTSNPN and SVGIG (reference sequence). The CDR3 runs 17 residues. The V end lost 3 bases, the J end lost 0 bases, and 20 bases lay between the germline ends. The CDR3 loop is CAWSPLSPTSNQETQYF. The CDR3 DNA sequence: TGTGCCTGGAGCCCACTATCCCCGACTAGTAACCAAGAGACCCAGTACTTC.

The V gene is TRBV2, the J gene TRBJ1-2; a possible D gene is TRBD1 (5 bases). Trimming left V 7 bases short and J 5 bases short, with 14 bases between. Germline V gene data show CDR1 as SNHLY and CDR2 as FYNNEI. There are 13 residues in the CDR3. DNA for the CDR3: TGTGCCAGCAAACAAGGGGAAGGGTATGGCTACACCTTC. It yields the protein CASKQGEGYGYTF.

The chain joins TRBV5-5 to TRBJ2-7; 8 nucleotides match TRBD1. The CDR3 spans 16 residues. Germline CDR1 is SGHKS and CDR2 is YYEKEE (reference sequence). The J segment lost 1 base and the V segment lost 6 bases, leaving 12 bases of the junction unmatched. The CDR3 protein is CASTLRTGLVSYEQYF. For the CDR3, the DNA is TGTGCCAGCACCCTCAGGACAGGGCTTGTGTCCTACGAGCAGTACTTC.

The rearrangement joins TRBV6-5 to TRBJ2-3, with D unclear. Germline CDR1 reads MNHEY; CDR2 reads SVGAGI. V lost 6 bases and J 2 bases, leaving 12 bases between the germline ends. This CDR3 comprises 14 residues. Written as DNA, the CDR3 is TGTGCCAGCAGCCAAAGCTTGAACACAGATACGCAGTATTTT. Its translation is CASSQSLNTDTQYF.

The V gene is TRBV19, the J gene TRBJ1-1; 7 bases map to TRBD1. V shed 3 bases, J shed 3 bases, and the junction held 10 bases outside the gene matches. In germline, CDR1 is LNHDA, CDR2 SQIVND (reference sequence). The CDR3 loop spans 16 amino acids. The CDR3 region has the DNA TGTGCCAGTAGTATTTCGGCACAGGGGTTCTACACTGAAGCTTTCTTT. Its protein product is CASSISAQGFYTEAFF.

This clone was picked up one time. For the CDR3, the DNA is TGCAGCGTTGAAGATGGAGCGGTTTTCCGGGGGGATTCACCCCTCCACTTT. This sequence encodes CSVEDGAVFRGDSPLHF. The chain links TRBV29-1 to TRBJ1-6; D possibly corresponds to TRBD1 (5 bases). The CDR3 contains 17 residues. Trimming took off 0 bases at V and 8 bases at J, with 20 bases between the two ends. The germline CDR1 and CDR2 sequences are SQVTM and ANQGSEA.

This chain links TRBV7-3 with TRBJ1-2, with 9 bases that match TRBD1. Germline trimming cut 5 bases from V and 8 bases from J; bases unmatched to any gene: 9. Germline V gene lookup returns CDR1 SGHTA and CDR2 FQGTGA. The CDR3 spans 14 residues. The CDR3 region is CASSPGTGRGGYTF. The CDR3 bases are TGTGCCAGCAGCCCGGGGACAGGGAGAGGGGGCTACACCTTC.

The chain couples TRBV5-1 to TRBJ2-1, with 11 bases that match TRBD2. CDR3 size: 16 residues. With 4 bases clipped from V and 2 bases from J, the junction kept 5 bases outside the gene matches. Per germline, CDR1 SGHRS and CDR2 YFSETQ. CDR3 protein: CASSPLAGDTYNEQFF. Here the CDR3 DNA reads TGCGCCAGCAGCCCACTAGCGGGAGACACCTACAATGAGCAGTTCTTC. Together with reference TRBV5-1 and TRBJ2-1, the CDR3 gives the full variable domain: KAGVTQTPRYLIKTRGQQVTLSCSPISGHRSVSWYQQTPGQGLQFLFEYFSETQRNKGNFPGRFSGRQFSNSRSEMNVSTLELGDSALYLCASSPLAGDTYNEQFFGPGTRLTVL.

The rearrangement links TRBV7-2 to TRBJ2-7; no definite D call. The germline V gene encodes CDR1 SGHTA and CDR2 FQGNSA. Trimming cost V 4 bases and J 2 bases, with 12 bases left between them. The CDR3 covers 14 residues. CDR3 nucleotide sequence: TGTGCCAGCAGCTCCCTCGTTCTCCCCTACGAGCAGTACTTC. Residues: CASSSLVLPYEQYF.

The chain joins TRBV28 to TRBJ2-7; D might be TRBD2 (6 bases). Trimming shortened V by 9 bases and J by 1 base, and 16 bases separated the two germline ends. The CDR3 is made up of 14 amino acids. Germline V gene sequence: CDR1 MDHEN, CDR2 SYDVKM. CDR3 nucleotides: TGTGCCAGTATACCGGAGGGGCTGTCCTACGAGCAGTACTTC. Translating gives CASIPEGLSYEQYF.

The CDR3 coding sequence is TGCGCCATCCAGGGGTTAGACACCACTCTCTACGAGCAGTACTTC. It codes for CAIQGLDTTLYEQYF. V and J are TRBV10-1 and TRBJ2-7, with a weak D call TRBD1 (6 bases). V gave up 10 bases and J gave up 3 bases, with 22 bases separating them. The germline V gene has CDR1 WNHNN and CDR2 SYGVQD (reference sequence). There are 15 residues in the CDR3.

This chain joins TRBV5-6 and TRBJ1-2, with D uncertain. This CDR3 has 13 residues. V was cut by 5 bases and J by 4 bases, with 12 bases left in between. Germline lookup yields CDR1 SGHDT and CDR2 YYEEEE. CDR3 sequence reads: CASRRELGYGYTF. The CDR3 nucleotides are TGTGCCAGCAGACGAGAGCTAGGCTATGGCTACACCTTC.

The chain is built from TRBV20-1 and TRBJ2-3; TRBD2 matches at 9 bases. J gave up 2 bases and V 3 bases, and 9 bases lay outside the gene matches. Germline V CDR1 and CDR2: DFQATT, SNEGSKA (reference sequence). The CDR3 is 16 amino acids. The CDR3 loop reads CSASLWLAGNTDTQYF. The CDR3 nucleotides are TGCAGTGCTAGTTTGTGGCTAGCGGGAAACACAGATACGCAGTATTTT.

V and J are TRBV6-5 and TRBJ2-7; TRBD1 agrees at 7 bases. V shed 6 bases, J shed 1 base, and the junction held 9 bases outside the gene matches. The CDR3 loop spans 15 amino acids. Germline CDR1 and CDR2: MNHEY and SVGAGI. DNA of the CDR3: TGTGCCAGCAGCAGCTCCTCAGGGGGATCCTACGAGCAGTACTTC. This sequence encodes CASSSSSGGSYEQYF.

This clone showed up just a few times. The DNA of the CDR3 is TGTGCCAGCAGTTTAAACCAGAATGAAAAACTGTTTTTT. Residues: CASSLNQNEKLFF. This rearrangement joins TRBV12-3 or TRBV12-4 to TRBJ1-4; D is unclear. Trimming shortened V by 2 bases and J by 5 bases, and 6 bases separated the two germline ends. The CDR3 totals 13 residues.

The chain carries TRBV7-9 and TRBJ2-6; D might be TRBD2 (5 bases). This CDR3 has 18 amino acids. CDR1 is SEHNR and CDR2 is FQNEAQ in the germline V gene (reference sequence). V was shortened by 3 bases and J by 1 base, with 16 bases between the two germline ends. The CDR3 nucleotides read TGTGCCAGCAGCTTGTTACCCTTGAGGGAGTCTGGGGCCAACGTCCTGACTTTC. Amino acid sequence: CASSLLPLRESGANVLTF.

CDR3 DNA sequence: TGTGCCAGCAGCGTAGGCGTTAGGGAAGTGTGGACTGAAGCTTTCTTT. This gives the protein CASSVGVREVWTEAFF. The rearrangement joins TRBV9 to TRBJ1-1; D is unclear. Looked up from germline, CDR1 is SGDLS and CDR2 is YYNGEE. The CDR3 consists of 16 residues. V shed 0 bases and J shed 5 bases, with 17 bases lying between them.

V is TRBV6-6 and J is TRBJ1-4, with D hard to call. Germline CDR1 and CDR2: MNHNY and SVGAGI (reference sequence). This CDR3 contains 13 residues. V was clipped by 7 bases and J by 4 bases, with 10 bases between them. Written as DNA, the CDR3 is TGTGCCAGCAAGTTTACGGATAATGAAAAACTGTTTTTT. This gives the protein CASKFTDNEKLFF.

The chain recombines TRBV30 with TRBJ2-3; 7 bases fit TRBD1. Per the germline V gene, CDR1 is GTSNPN and CDR2 is SVGIG (reference sequence). The CDR3 is made up of 15 amino acids. The ends lost 0 bases at V and 2 bases at J; junction bases unmatched: 5. CDR3 DNA: TGTGCCTGGAGTGTGAGGACAGGTTACACAGATACGCAGTATTTT. It yields the protein CAWSVRTGYTDTQYF.

The V call is TRBV27, the J call TRBJ1-2; TRBD1 aligns across 7 bases. V was pared by 7 bases and J by 5 bases, with 10 bases of the junction left unmatched. The CDR3 has 14 amino acids. CDR1 and CDR2 from the germline V gene are MNHEY and SMNVEV (reference sequence). This chain's CDR3 is CASTKSGGGYGYTF. CDR3 DNA: TGTGCCAGCACGAAATCAGGGGGGGGTTATGGCTACACCTTC.

CDR3: CASSLSWTSGRGYQETQYF. The CDR3 DNA follows: TGTGCCAGCAGTTTATCCTGGACTAGCGGGAGGGGGTACCAAGAGACCCAGTACTTC. The chain uses TRBV28 and TRBJ2-5, with 15 bases fitting TRBD2. The CDR3 sequence is 19 residues long. From germline, CDR1 is MDHEN and CDR2 SYDVKM. V shed 1 base, J shed 0 bases, and the junction held 6 bases outside the gene matches.

The chain has TRBV19 and TRBJ1-1; tentatively, D is TRBD1 (6 bases). In germline, CDR1 is LNHDA, CDR2 SQIVND (reference sequence). V was cut by 10 bases and J by 4 bases, with 16 bases left in between. This CDR3 is built from 13 residues. The CDR3 DNA follows: TGTGCCACAAAAAACAGGGAAGGCACTGAAGCTTTCTTT. Translation gives CATKNREGTEAFF.

This clone appeared a few times. The chain is built from TRBV12-3 or TRBV12-4 and TRBJ1-2; maybe TRBD1 (5 bases). The CDR3 consists of 13 residues. Trimming shortened V by 5 bases and J by 8 bases, and 15 bases separated the two germline ends. As DNA, the CDR3 is TGTGCCAGCAGTCCCCACGGCAGGGAGGGCTACACCTTC. Its translation: CASSPHGREGYTF.

The chain carries TRBV6-5 and TRBJ2-3; D uncertain. This CDR3 comprises 14 residues. Germline CDR1 MNHEY, CDR2 SVGAGI. The V end lost 4 bases, the J end lost 0 bases, and 8 bases lay between the germline ends. CDR3 sequence reads: CASSFRESTDTQYF. The CDR3 nucleotides are TGTGCCAGCAGTTTCCGTGAGAGCACAGATACGCAGTATTTT.